This T cell receptor beta chain was captured by sequencing in a study of molecular identifiers for immune sequencing clone quantification. TCRdb analysed the PCR reads with MiXCR anew, one entry per CDR3 protein. The sample carries some 40,000 distinct CDR3 sequences, about 18% recorded once. V was trimmed by 3 bases and J by 6 bases, leaving 12 bases between them. The CDR3 runs to 14 residues. In germline, CDR1 is MDHEN, CDR2 SYDVKM. The TCR sequence derives from a human donor in good health. Some libraries in this study had Jurkat cell RNA spiked in. The material sequenced was naive CD8+ T cells from blood, with Jurkat cell RNA spiked in. Subset noted: FACS-sorted CD8+CD4-CCR7+CD45RA+ naive T cells. J is TRBJ1-5 and V is TRBV28; D perhaps matches TRBD1 (5 bases). The CDR3: CASSFWGRGQPQHF. The CDR3 DNA follows: TGTGCCAGCAGTTTTTGGGGGAGAGGTCAGCCCCAGCATTTT.